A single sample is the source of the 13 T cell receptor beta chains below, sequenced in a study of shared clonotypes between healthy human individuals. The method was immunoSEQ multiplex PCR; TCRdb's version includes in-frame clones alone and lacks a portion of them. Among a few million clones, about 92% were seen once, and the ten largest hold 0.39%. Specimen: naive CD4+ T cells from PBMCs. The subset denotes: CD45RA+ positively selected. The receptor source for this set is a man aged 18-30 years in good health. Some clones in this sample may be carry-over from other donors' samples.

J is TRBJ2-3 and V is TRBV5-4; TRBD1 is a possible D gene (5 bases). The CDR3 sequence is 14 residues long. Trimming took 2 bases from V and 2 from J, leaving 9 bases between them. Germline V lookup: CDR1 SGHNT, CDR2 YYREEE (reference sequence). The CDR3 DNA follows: TGTGCCAGCAGCTTCGTTGGGGCCACAGATACGCAGTATTTT. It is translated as CASSFVGATDTQYF.

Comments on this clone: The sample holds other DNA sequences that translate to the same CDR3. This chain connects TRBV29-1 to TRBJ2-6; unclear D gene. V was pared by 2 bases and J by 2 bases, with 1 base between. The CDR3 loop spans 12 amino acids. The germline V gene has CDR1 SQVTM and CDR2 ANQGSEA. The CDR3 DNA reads TGCAGCGTTGAAACTGGGGCCAACGTCCTGACTTTC. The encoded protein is CSVETGANVLTF.

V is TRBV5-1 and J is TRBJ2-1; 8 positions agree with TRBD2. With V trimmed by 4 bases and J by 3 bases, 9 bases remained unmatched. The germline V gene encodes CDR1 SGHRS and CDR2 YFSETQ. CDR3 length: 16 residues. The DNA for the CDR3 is TGCGCCAGCAGCGCCCTAGGAGCGGGAGACTACAATGAGCAGTTCTTC. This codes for CASSALGAGDYNEQFF.

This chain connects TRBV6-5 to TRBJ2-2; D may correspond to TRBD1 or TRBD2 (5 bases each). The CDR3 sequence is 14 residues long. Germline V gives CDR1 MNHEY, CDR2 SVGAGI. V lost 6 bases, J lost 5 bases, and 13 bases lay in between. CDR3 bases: TGTGCCAGCAGCCGGGACCTAGTAACCGGGGAGCTGTTTTTT. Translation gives CASSRDLVTGELFF.

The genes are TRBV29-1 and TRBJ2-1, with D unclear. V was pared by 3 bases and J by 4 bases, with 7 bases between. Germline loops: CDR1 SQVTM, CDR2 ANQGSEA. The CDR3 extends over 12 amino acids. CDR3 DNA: TGCAGCGTTGAGTCCGGTTACAATGAGCAGTTCTTC. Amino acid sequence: CSVESGYNEQFF.

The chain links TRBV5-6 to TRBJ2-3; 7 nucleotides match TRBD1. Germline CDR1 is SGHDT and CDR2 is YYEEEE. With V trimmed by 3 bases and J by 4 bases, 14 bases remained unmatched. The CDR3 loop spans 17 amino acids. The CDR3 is CASSSTKTGLIADTQYF. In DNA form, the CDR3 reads TGTGCCAGCAGCTCCACTAAGACAGGGCTGATCGCAGATACGCAGTATTTT.

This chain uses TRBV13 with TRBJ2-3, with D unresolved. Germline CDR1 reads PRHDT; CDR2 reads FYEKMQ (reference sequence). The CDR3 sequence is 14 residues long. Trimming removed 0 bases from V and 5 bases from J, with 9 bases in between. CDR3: CASSLGRGQDTQYF. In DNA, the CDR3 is TGTGCCAGCAGCTTAGGAAGAGGTCAAGATACGCAGTATTTT.

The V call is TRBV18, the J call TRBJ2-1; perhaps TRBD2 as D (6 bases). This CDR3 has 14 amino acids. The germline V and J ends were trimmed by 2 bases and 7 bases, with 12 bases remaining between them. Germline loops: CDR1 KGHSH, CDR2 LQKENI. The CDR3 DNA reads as TGTGCCAGCTCACCAAGGGACGGGGGTAATGAGCAGTTCTTC. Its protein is CASSPRDGGNEQFF. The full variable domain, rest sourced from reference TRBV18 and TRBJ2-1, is NAGVMQNPRHLVRRRGQEARLRCSPMKGHSHVYWYRQLPEEGLKFMVYLQKENIIDESGMPKERFSAEFPKEGPSILRIQQVVRGDSAAYFCASSPRDGGNEQFFGPGTRLTVL.

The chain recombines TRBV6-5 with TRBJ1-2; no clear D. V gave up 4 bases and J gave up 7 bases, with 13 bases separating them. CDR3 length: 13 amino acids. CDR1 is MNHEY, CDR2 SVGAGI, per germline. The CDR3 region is CASSFQTRGGYTF. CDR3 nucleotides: TGTGCCAGCAGTTTTCAGACCCGCGGTGGCTACACCTTC.

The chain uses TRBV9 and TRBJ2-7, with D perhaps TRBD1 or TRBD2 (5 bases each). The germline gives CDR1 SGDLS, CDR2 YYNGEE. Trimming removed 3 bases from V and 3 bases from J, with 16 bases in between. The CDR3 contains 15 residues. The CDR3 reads CASSGYQGDLYEQYF. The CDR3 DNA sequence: TGTGCCAGCAGCGGATACCAAGGGGACCTCTACGAGCAGTACTTC.

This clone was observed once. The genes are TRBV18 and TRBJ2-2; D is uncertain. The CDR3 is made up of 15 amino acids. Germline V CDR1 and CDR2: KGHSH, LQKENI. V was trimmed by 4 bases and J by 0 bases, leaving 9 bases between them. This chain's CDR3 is CASSRLLANTGELFF. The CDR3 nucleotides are TGTGCCAGCTCACGGTTGCTCGCGAACACCGGGGAGCTGTTTTTT.

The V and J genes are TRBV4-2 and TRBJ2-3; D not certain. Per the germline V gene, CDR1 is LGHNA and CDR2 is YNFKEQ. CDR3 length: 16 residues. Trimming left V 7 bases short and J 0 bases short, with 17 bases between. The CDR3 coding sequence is TGTGCCAGCACCCCGTCGGAGCGTTCTAGCACAGATACGCAGTATTTT. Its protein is CASTPSERSSTDTQYF.

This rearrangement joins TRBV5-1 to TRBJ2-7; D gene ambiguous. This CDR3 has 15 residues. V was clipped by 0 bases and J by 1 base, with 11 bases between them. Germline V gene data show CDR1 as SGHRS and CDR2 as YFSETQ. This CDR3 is CASSLERTSSYEQYF. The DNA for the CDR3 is TGCGCCAGCAGCTTGGAGAGGACCAGTTCCTACGAGCAGTACTTC.